Shown below are 8 T cell receptor beta chains from a single sample sequenced in a study of PD-1 blockade in classical Hodgkin lymphoma. Profiled with immunoSEQ multiplex PCR; TCRdb holds only in-frame clones, not every one. The repertoire holds around 100,000 clones, roughly 90% seen once, with approximately 6.3% in the top ten. Relapse was seen in all patients after autologous stem cell transplantation, and brentuximab vedotin exposure was variable. The specimen was peripheral blood mononuclear cells (PBMCs), collected before the second cycle of nivolumab. These TCRs come from a human donor with classical Hodgkin lymphoma.

This clone was counted a single time. CDR3 sequence: CASSLGVLGKRRVNEQFF. The CDR3 coding sequence is TGTGCCAGCAGCTTAGGAGTGTTGGGAAAGAGACGAGTAAATGAGCAGTTCTTC. The V call is TRBV7-9, the J call TRBJ2-1; D is undetermined. CDR3 length equals 18 residues. V shed 1 base and J shed 7 bases, with 23 bases lying between them. The germline gives CDR1 SEHNR, CDR2 FQNEAQ (reference sequence).

In its sample, this clone was seen once. The chain carries TRBV4-2 and TRBJ1-2; maybe TRBD1 (6 bases). Trimming pared 0 bases from V and 2 bases from J, leaving 10 bases between. Germline V CDR1 and CDR2: LGHNA, YNFKEQ. CDR3 length: 15 residues. In DNA form, the CDR3 reads TGTGCCAGCAGCCAAGACCGGACAGACAACTATGGCTACACCTTC. Translating it yields CASSQDRTDNYGYTF.

The rearrangement uses TRBV19 and TRBJ1-5; a weak D match, TRBD1 (6 bases). The V and J ends lost 7 bases and 4 bases respectively, with 17 bases between them. This CDR3 has 15 amino acids. Germline-derived CDR1 and CDR2 are LNHDA and SQIVND (reference sequence). The CDR3 here is CASTALTGANQPQHF. The CDR3 bases are TGTGCCAGTACCGCCTTGACAGGTGCGAATCAGCCCCAGCATTTT.

The chain is built from TRBV7-2 and TRBJ2-7; tentatively, D is TRBD1 or TRBD2 (5 bases each). Germline V gene sequence: CDR1 SGHTA, CDR2 FQGNSA. The CDR3 length is 14 residues. Trimming pared 1 base from V and 5 bases from J, leaving 12 bases between. The CDR3 DNA reads as TGTGCCAGCAGCTTAGATCTAGGGACCGACGAGCAGTACTTC. This encodes CASSLDLGTDEQYF. Looking up the rest from reference TRBV7-2 and TRBJ2-7 gives the full variable domain: GAGVSQSPSNKVTEKGKDVELRCDPISGHTALYWYRQSLGQGLEFLIYFQGNSAPDKSGLPSDRFSAERTGGSVSTLTIQRTQQEDSAVYLCASSLDLGTDEQYFGPGTRLTVT.

The CDR3: CASSTGSFGNEQYF. CDR3 coding DNA: TGTGCCAGCAGTACAGGGTCGTTTGGTAACGAGCAGTACTTC. This chain joins TRBV25-1 and TRBJ2-7; a possible D gene is TRBD1 (6 bases). CDR3 length: 14 residues. The V end lost 5 bases, the J end lost 5 bases, and 16 bases lay between the germline ends. Germline-derived CDR1 and CDR2 are MGHDK and SYGVNS.

The chain has TRBV5-6 and TRBJ1-4; D is unresolved. Trimming shortened V by 0 bases and J by 7 bases, and 7 bases separated the two germline ends. The CDR3 loop spans 13 amino acids. The germline V gene has CDR1 SGHDT and CDR2 YYEEEE. The CDR3 reads CASSLVHREKLFF. The CDR3 DNA reads TGTGCCAGCAGCTTGGTTCATCGTGAAAAACTGTTTTTT.

The rearrangement links TRBV7-9 to TRBJ2-3; 7 nucleotides align to TRBD1. V trimming: 5 bases; J trimming: 3 bases; junction bases outside the gene matches: 11. CDR1 SEHNR and CDR2 FQNEAQ come from the germline V gene (reference sequence). The CDR3 runs to 16 residues. The CDR3 sequence: CASSPPSTGATDTQYF. The CDR3 DNA sequence: TGTGCCAGCAGCCCCCCTAGCACAGGGGCAACAGATACGCAGTATTTT.

The chain links TRBV6-1 to TRBJ2-5; D perhaps matches TRBD2 (6 bases). The CDR3 has 15 amino acids. CDR1 is MNHNS, CDR2 SASEGT, per germline. V gave up 6 bases and J gave up 4 bases, with 18 bases separating them. As DNA, the CDR3 is TGTGCCAGCAGGGGAGTATTGGGGGAGGTAGAGACCCAGTACTTC. Amino acids: CASRGVLGEVETQYF.